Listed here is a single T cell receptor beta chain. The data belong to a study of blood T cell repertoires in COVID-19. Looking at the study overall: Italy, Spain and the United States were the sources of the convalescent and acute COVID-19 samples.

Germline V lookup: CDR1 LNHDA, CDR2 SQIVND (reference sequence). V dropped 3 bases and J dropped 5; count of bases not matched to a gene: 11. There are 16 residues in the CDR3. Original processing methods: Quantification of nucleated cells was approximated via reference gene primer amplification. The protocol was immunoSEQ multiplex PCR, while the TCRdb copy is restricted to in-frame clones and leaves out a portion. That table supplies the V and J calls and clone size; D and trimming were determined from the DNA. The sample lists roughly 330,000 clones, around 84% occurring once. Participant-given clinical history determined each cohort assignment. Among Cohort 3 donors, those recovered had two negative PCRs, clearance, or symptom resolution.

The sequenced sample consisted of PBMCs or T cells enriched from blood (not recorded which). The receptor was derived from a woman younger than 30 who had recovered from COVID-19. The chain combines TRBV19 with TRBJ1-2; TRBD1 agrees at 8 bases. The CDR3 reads CASSMTTGQGWYGYTF. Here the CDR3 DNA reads TGTGCCAGTAGTATGACTACCGGACAGGGTTGGTATGGCTACACCTTC.